These 6 T cell receptor beta chains were all obtained from the same sample, sequenced in a study of blood T cell repertoires in COVID-19. Clones were read by immunoSEQ multiplex PCR, and TCRdb kept only the in-frame ones, dropping some. Counted here are approximately 50,000 clones, around 90% occurring once; the ten biggest clones make up 5.5% to 6.5%. The sequencing sample was made of peripheral blood. Receptor source: a man aged 50-59 years with active COVID-19.

This sequence joins TRBV6-2 or TRBV6-3 and TRBJ2-1; D is ambiguous. V was shortened by 2 bases and J by 9 bases, with 29 bases between the two germline ends. There are 19 residues in the CDR3. The V gene's germline CDR1 is MNHEY and CDR2 SVGEGT. CDR3 residues: CASSYPTDQFLGNEVEQFF. As DNA, the CDR3 is TGTGCCAGCAGTTACCCGACCGACCAGTTCCTAGGAAATGAAGTTGAGCAGTTCTTC.

V is TRBV2 and J is TRBJ2-7; D gene uncertain. Looked up from germline, CDR1 is SNHLY and CDR2 is FYNNEI. The V end was cut by 5 bases, the J end by 2 bases, with 13 bases between. This CDR3 comprises 14 residues. Here the CDR3 reads CASSNVVTPYEQYF. The CDR3 DNA reads TGTGCCAGCAGTAACGTAGTCACCCCCTACGAGCAGTACTTC. The full variable domain, in which reference TRBV2 and TRBJ2-7 provide the parts outside the CDR3, is EPEVTQTPSHQVTQMGQEVILRCVPISNHLYFYWYRQILGQKVEFLVSFYNNEISEKSEIFDDQFSVERPDGSNFTLKIRSTKLEDSAMYFCASSNVVTPYEQYFGPGTRLTVT.

The rearrangement joins TRBV18 to TRBJ1-1; maybe TRBD1 (5 bases). V was trimmed by 0 bases and J by 0 bases, leaving 8 bases between them. The CDR3 loop spans 15 amino acids. The germline gives CDR1 KGHSH, CDR2 LQKENI. Here the CDR3 reads CASSPPQGLNTEAFF. CDR3 coding DNA: TGTGCCAGCTCACCACCGCAGGGCCTGAACACTGAAGCTTTCTTT.

The chain uses TRBV5-1 and TRBJ2-7, with D possibly TRBD2 on 5 matching bases. The ends were cut back, 7 bases at V and 6 bases at J, with 11 bases in the middle. The CDR3 consists of 11 residues. Germline V gene sequence: CDR1 SGHRS, CDR2 YFSETQ. The CDR3 region has the DNA TGCGCCAGCTCTTTAGGAGGCGAGCAGTACTTC. It yields the protein CASSLGGEQYF. Complete variable domain (other parts from reference TRBV5-1 and TRBJ2-7): KAGVTQTPRYLIKTRGQQVTLSCSPISGHRSVSWYQQTPGQGLQFLFEYFSETQRNKGNFPGRFSGRQFSNSRSEMNVSTLELGDSALYLCASSLGGEQYFGPGTRLTVT.

In its sample, this clone ranks as medium-sized. This chain uses TRBV5-5 with TRBJ1-2; tentative D call: TRBD1 (5 bases). Looked up from germline, CDR1 is SGHKS and CDR2 is YYEKEE (reference sequence). This CDR3 comprises 14 residues. V lost 2 bases, J lost 6 bases, and 14 bases lay in between. CDR3 in DNA: TGTGCCAGCAGCTTTTTGGGGGGAGGCAATGGCTACACCTTC. Amino acids: CASSFLGGGNGYTF.

This chain joins TRBV5-5 and TRBJ1-5; 7 bases agree with TRBD1. V lost 4 bases, J lost 0 bases, and 7 bases stayed unmatched. Per the germline V gene, CDR1 is SGHKS and CDR2 is YYEKEE (reference sequence). CDR3 length equals 16 residues. The CDR3 DNA sequence: TGTGCCAGCAGCAGGACAGGCGGTTATAGCAATCAGCCCCAGCATTTT. The encoded protein is CASSRTGGYSNQPQHF.